These T cell receptor beta chains were read from a single sample in a study of T cell responses to AZD1222 COVID-19 vaccine. Produced via immunoSEQ multiplex PCR; TCRdb's table is partial and in-frame only. This sample has around 130,000 clones, with around nine tenths found just once. This material consisted of peripheral blood, taken on day 0 of AZD1222 vaccination. All receptors derive from an adult in good health. Both conserved end residues are part of each CDR3. The D gene is left open where the match is weak. Only some rows state a clone size, as once, few, many or a class for expanded clones.

TRBV18	TRBJ1-4	-	few	TGTGCCAGCTCCCCTTACAGGGTTGGAAATGAAAAACTGTTTTTT	CASSPYRVGNEKLFF
TRBV18	TRBJ1-4	-	-	TGTGCCAGCTCACCAGCGGGGAGAAGTGAAAAACTGTTTTTT	CASSPAGRSEKLFF
TRBV11-3	TRBJ2-1	TRBD2	-	TGTGCCAGCAGCATCACTAGCGGACTCAATGAGCAGTTCTTC	CASSITSGLNEQFF
TRBV14	TRBJ2-5	-	-	TGTGCCAGCAGCCAACGGTGGGAGACCCAGTACTTC	CASSQRWETQYF
TRBV6-5	TRBJ1-5	-	-	TGTGCCAGCAGTCAACCGGGGCAGCCCCAGCATTTT	CASSQPGQPQHF
TRBV5-5	TRBJ1-1	-	-	TGTGCCAGCAGCTTCGCAGGGGTAGAAGCTTTCTTT	CASSFAGVEAFF
TRBV3-1/TRBV3-2	TRBJ1-1	-	-	TGTGCCAGCAGCCAAGGAGGGGGTGGAACTGAAGCTTTCTTT	CASSQGGGGTEAFF
TRBV28	TRBJ1-3	TRBD1	-	TGTGCCAGCAGTTTAAGTGGAGGGGGCCTTTCTGGAAACACCATATATTTT	CASSLSGGGLSGNTIYF
TRBV7-6	TRBJ1-5	TRBD1	once	TGTGCCAGCAGCGCCGGACAGGCCCTCGGGCAGCCCCAGCATTTT	CASSAGQALGQPQHF
TRBV2	TRBJ1-5	-	-	TGTGCCAGCAGTGGCGGGCCGACAACTTATCAGCCCCAGCATTTT	CASSGGPTTYQPQHF
TRBV19	TRBJ1-6	TRBD1	-	TGTGCCAGTAGTATCCGACAGGGGAGATCACCCCTCCACTTT	CASSIRQGRSPLHF
TRBV21-1	TRBJ2-5	-	-	TGTGCCAGCAGCAATCTGGGACTAGCGGGAGGTTTAAGGCAAGAGACCCAGTACTTC	CASSNLGLAGGLRQETQYF
TRBV3-1/TRBV3-2	TRBJ2-1	-	-	TGTGCCAGCAGCCAAGATTATGCCTACAATGAGCAGTTCTTC	CASSQDYAYNEQFF
TRBV10-3	TRBJ2-1	-	few	TGTGCCAGCGCAGGATACAATGAGCAGTTCTTC	CASAGYNEQFF
TRBV14	TRBJ2-5	TRBD1	-	TGTGCCAGCAGCCAATGGGACAGAAGAGCCCAGTACTTC	CASSQWDRRAQYF
TRBV28	TRBJ2-7	-	-	TGTGCCAGCATCCATACAGGGGAGGCGACCTACGAGCAGTACTTC	CASIHTGEATYEQYF
TRBV11-3	TRBJ1-6	-	-	TGTGCCAGCAGCTTAGATCTAGTTTCACCCCTCCACTTT	CASSLDLVSPLHF
TRBV9	TRBJ2-1	-	-	TGTGCCAGCAGCGGCTTGGGGAGGAACTTTAATGAGCAGTTCTTC	CASSGLGRNFNEQFF
TRBV6-5	TRBJ2-2	TRBD1	-	TGTGCCAGCAGTTCACAGGGGGCGGCGAACACCGGGGAGCTGTTTTTT	CASSSQGAANTGELFF
TRBV15	TRBJ1-5	TRBD1	-	TGTGCCACCAGCAGTACCGGGACAGGGTATCAGCCCCAGCATTTT	CATSSTGTGYQPQHF
TRBV4-2	TRBJ1-4	TRBD1	-	TGTGCCAGCAGCCCCACGTGGGACAGTCAGCAGGGAAAACTGTTTTTT	CASSPTWDSQQGKLFF
TRBV24-1	TRBJ1-1	-	few	TGTGCCACCAGTGATTTGCCGGACAGCCCGAACACTGAAGCTTTCTTT	CATSDLPDSPNTEAFF
TRBV12-3/TRBV12-4	TRBJ1-4	-	once	TGTGCCAGCAGACCCGGGACCCTTTCAAAACTGTTTTTT	CASRPGTLSKLFF
TRBV30	TRBJ1-2	TRBD1	-	TGTGCCGCGAAACAGGGGGGAGGCTACACCTTC	CAAKQGGGYTF
TRBV7-3	TRBJ2-7	-	-	TGTGCCAGCAGCTTAACAGGGATGGGTGAGCAGTACTTC	CASSLTGMGEQYF
TRBV25-1	TRBJ1-1	-	few	TGTGCCAGCAGTCGTAACACTGAAGCTTTCTTT	CASSRNTEAFF
TRBV7-8	TRBJ1-1	-	-	TGTGCCAGCAGCCCCGCCCCCGATCTGAACACTGAAGCTTTCTTT	CASSPAPDLNTEAFF
TRBV12-3/TRBV12-4	TRBJ2-7	-	-	TGTGCCAGCGGGGGGCCCACCTACGAGCAGTACTTC	CASGGPTYEQYF
TRBV5-1	TRBJ1-2	-	-	TGCGCCAGCAGCTCGTTGGGACAAGTCGCCTATGGCTACACCTTC	CASSSLGQVAYGYTF
TRBV11-2	TRBJ1-2	-	once	TGTGCCAGCAGCACCTCTATTCCAGGGCCCTATGGCTACACCTTC	CASSTSIPGPYGYTF
TRBV25-1	TRBJ2-3	TRBD1	-	TGTGCCAGCAGTGAACTCTCGGGACAGCTTTACACAGATACGCAGTATTTT	CASSELSGQLYTDTQYF
TRBV11-2	TRBJ2-5	TRBD1	once	TGTGCCAGCAGCAAAATCACAGGGGGCGTATGGGAGACCCAGTACTTC	CASSKITGGVWETQYF
TRBV18	TRBJ2-3	-	-	TGTGCCAGCTCAGCCCCCTCAGATACGCAGTATTTT	CASSAPSDTQYF
TRBV27	TRBJ2-3	TRBD1	-	TGTGCCAGCAGTCTCGTTACAGGGGGCGTGGGAGATACGCAGTATTTT	CASSLVTGGVGDTQYF
TRBV30	TRBJ2-6	-	-	TGTGCCTGCCTATCCCCTGGGGCCAACGTCCTGACTTTC	CACLSPGANVLTF
TRBV18	TRBJ2-3	-	-	TGTGCCAGCTCACCACCGCCCGGCACAGATACGCAGTATTTT	CASSPPPGTDTQYF
TRBV15	TRBJ2-3	-	-	TGTGCCACCAGCCCAGGGTTCTCATCAGATACGCAGTATTTT	CATSPGFSSDTQYF
TRBV3-1/TRBV3-2	TRBJ1-1	TRBD1	-	TGTGCCAGCAGCCAGACAGGGGGCAATGAAGCTTTCTTT	CASSQTGGNEAFF
TRBV25-1	TRBJ2-2	-	once	TGTGCCAGCAGGACATTTTCGAACACCGGGGAGCTGTTTTTT	CASRTFSNTGELFF
TRBV19	TRBJ1-5	-	-	TGTGCCAGTAGTAGGCCAGGGAATCAGCCCCAGCATTTT	CASSRPGNQPQHF
TRBV5-1	TRBJ1-6	TRBD1	-	TGCGCCAGCAACCAGGGACAGCTGTCGGATTCACCCCTCCACTTT	CASNQGQLSDSPLHF
TRBV19	TRBJ1-1	-	-	TGTGCCAGTAGTATAGCCCAGGGTCGAGCTTTCTTT	CASSIAQGRAFF
TRBV6-5	TRBJ2-7	-	-	TGTGCCAGCAGTTACTCGACAGTTTACTCCTACGAGCAGTACTTC	CASSYSTVYSYEQYF
TRBV7-9	TRBJ2-3	-	once	TGTGCCAGCAGCTCCTCCGGGGTTAGCACAGATACGCAGTATTTT	CASSSSGVSTDTQYF